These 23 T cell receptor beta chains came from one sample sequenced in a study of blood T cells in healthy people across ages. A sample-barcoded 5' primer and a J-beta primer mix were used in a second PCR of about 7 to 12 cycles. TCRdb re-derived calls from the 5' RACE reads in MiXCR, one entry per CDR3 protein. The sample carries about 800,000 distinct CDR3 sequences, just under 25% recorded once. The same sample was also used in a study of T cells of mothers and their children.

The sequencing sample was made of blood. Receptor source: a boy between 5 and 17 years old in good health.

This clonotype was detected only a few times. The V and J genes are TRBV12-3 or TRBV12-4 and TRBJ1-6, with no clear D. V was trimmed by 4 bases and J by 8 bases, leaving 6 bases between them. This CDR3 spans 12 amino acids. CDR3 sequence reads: CASSSTDSPLHF. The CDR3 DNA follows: TGTGCCAGCAGTTCTACAGATTCACCCCTCCACTTT.

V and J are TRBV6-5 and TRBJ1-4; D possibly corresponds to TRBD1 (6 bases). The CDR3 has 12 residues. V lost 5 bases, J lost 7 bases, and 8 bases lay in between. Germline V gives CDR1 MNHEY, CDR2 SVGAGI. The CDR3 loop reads CASSNRAEKLFF. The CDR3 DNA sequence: TGTGCCAGCAGTAACAGGGCTGAAAAACTGTTTTTT.

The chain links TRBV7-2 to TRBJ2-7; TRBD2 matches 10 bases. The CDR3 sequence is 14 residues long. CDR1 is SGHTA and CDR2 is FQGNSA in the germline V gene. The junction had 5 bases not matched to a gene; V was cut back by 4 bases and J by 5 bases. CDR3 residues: CASSSGLAWNEQYF. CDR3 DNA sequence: TGTGCCAGCAGCTCGGGACTAGCGTGGAACGAGCAGTACTTC.

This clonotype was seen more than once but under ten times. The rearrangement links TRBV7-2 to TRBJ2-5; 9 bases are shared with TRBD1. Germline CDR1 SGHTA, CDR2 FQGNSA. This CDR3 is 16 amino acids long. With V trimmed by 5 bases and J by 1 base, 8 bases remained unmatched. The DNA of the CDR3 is TGTGCCAGCAGCCCCAGGGACAGGGTACCCCAAGAGACCCAGTACTTC. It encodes CASSPRDRVPQETQYF.

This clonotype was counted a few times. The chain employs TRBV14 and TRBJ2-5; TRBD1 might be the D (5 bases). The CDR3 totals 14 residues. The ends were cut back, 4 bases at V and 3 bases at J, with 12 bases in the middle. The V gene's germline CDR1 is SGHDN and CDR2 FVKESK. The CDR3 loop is CASSPTGAEETQYF. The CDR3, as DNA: TGTGCCAGCAGCCCAACAGGCGCCGAAGAGACCCAGTACTTC.

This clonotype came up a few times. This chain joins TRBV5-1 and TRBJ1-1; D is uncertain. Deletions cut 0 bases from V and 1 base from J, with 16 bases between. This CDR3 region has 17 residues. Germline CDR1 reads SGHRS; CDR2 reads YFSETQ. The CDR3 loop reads CASSLDPVGKGNTEAFF. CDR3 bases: TGCGCCAGCAGCTTGGATCCCGTGGGTAAAGGGAACACTGAAGCTTTCTTT.

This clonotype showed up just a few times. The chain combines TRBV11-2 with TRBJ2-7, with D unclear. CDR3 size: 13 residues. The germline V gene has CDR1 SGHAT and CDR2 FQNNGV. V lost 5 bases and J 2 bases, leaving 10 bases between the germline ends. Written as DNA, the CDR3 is TGTGCCAGCAGCGACATGGGCACCTACGAGCAGTACTTC. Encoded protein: CASSDMGTYEQYF.

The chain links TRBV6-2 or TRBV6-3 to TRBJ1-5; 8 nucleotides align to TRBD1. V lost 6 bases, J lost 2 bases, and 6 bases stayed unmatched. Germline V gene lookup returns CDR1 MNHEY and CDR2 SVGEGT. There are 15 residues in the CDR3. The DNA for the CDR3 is TGTGCCAGCAGAAGAACAGGGGGTGGCAATCAGCCCCAGCATTTT. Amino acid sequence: CASRRTGGGNQPQHF.

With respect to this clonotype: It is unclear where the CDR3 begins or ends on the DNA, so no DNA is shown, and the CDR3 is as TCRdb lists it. CDR3 loop: CASSTSGRINYGYTF. The chain combines TRBV12-3 or TRBV12-4 with TRBJ1-2; the table's D call, TRBD1, was not checked against the DNA. Counting both end residues, the CDR3 totals 15 amino acids.

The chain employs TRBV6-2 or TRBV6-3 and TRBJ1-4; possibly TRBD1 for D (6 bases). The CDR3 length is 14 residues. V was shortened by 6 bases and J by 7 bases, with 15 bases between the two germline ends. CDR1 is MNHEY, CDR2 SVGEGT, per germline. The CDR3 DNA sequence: TGTGCCAGCAGGGCGGACAGAGACCTTGAAAAACTGTTTTTT. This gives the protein CASRADRDLEKLFF.

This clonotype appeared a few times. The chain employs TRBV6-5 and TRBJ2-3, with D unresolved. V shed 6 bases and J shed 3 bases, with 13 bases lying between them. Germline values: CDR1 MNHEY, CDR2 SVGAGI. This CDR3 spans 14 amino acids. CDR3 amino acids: CASRLNLWTDTQYF. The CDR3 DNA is TGTGCCAGCAGGCTAAACCTCTGGACAGATACGCAGTATTTT.

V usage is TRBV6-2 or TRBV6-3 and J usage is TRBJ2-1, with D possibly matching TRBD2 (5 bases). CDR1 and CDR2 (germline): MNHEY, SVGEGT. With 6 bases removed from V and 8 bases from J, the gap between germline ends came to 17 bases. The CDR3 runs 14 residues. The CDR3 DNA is TGTGCCAGCAGCATTGGACTTATAGTCGATGAGCAGTTCTTC. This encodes CASSIGLIVDEQFF.

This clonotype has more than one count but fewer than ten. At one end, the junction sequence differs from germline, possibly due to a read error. The CDR3 region is CASGYAGLAGNEQYF. The CDR3 nucleotides read TGTGCCAGCGGTTACGCCGGACTAGCCGGGAACGAGCAGTACTTC. The gene calls are TRBV6-5 and TRBJ2-7, with TRBD2 matching 8 bases. The CDR3 runs to 15 residues. The V gene's germline CDR1 is MNHEY and CDR2 SVGAGI.

The CDR3: CSGTSGRLYEQYF. The CDR3 region has the DNA TGCAGTGGGACTAGCGGCCGGCTCTACGAGCAGTACTTC. The chain uses TRBV20-1 and TRBJ2-7, with 10 bases lining up with TRBD2. CDR1 and CDR2 (germline): DFQATT, SNEGSKA (reference sequence). J gave up 3 bases and V 7 bases, and 6 bases lay outside the gene matches. The CDR3 loop spans 13 amino acids.

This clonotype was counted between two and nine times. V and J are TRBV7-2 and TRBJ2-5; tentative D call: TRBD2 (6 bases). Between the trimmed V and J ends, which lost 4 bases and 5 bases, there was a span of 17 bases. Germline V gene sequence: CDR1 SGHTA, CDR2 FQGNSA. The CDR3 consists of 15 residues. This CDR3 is CASSSGGSYGETQYF. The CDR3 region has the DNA TGTGCCAGCAGCTCTGGGGGGAGCTATGGGGAGACCCAGTACTTC.

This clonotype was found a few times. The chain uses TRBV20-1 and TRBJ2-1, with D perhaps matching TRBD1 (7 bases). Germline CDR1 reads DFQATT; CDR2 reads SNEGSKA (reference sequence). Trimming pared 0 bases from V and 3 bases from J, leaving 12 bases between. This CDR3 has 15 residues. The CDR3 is CSARDNQGGYNEQFF. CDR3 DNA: TGCAGTGCTAGAGATAACCAGGGGGGCTACAATGAGCAGTTCTTC.

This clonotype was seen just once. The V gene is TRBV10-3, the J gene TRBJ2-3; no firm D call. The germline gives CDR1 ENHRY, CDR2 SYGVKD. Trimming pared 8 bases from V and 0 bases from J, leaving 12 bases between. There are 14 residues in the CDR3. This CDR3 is CAIARSTSTDTQYF. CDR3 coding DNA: TGTGCCATCGCCAGATCCACTAGCACAGATACGCAGTATTTT.

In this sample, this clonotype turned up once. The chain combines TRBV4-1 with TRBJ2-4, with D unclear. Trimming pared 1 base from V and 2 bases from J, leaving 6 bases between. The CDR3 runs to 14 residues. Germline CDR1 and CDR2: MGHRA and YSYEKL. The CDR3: CASSQAVSKNIQYF. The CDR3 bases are TGCGCCAGCAGCCAAGCGGTTTCCAAAAACATTCAGTACTTC.

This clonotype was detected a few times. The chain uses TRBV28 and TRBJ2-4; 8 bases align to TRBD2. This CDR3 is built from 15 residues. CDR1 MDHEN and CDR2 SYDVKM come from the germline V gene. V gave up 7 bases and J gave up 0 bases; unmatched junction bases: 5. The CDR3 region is CASTRREGAKNIQYF. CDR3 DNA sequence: TGTGCCAGCACCCGTCGGGAGGGAGCCAAAAACATTCAGTACTTC.

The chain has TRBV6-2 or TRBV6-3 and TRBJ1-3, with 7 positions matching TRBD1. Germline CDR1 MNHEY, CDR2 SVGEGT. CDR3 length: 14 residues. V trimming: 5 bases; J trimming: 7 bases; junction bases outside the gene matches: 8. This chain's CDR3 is CASSPQGWPNTIYF. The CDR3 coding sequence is TGTGCCAGCAGTCCACAGGGGTGGCCGAACACCATATATTTT.

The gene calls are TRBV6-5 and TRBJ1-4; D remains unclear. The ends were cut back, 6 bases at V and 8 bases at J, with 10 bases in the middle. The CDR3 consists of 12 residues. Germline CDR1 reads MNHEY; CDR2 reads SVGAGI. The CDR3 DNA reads TGTGCCAGCAGCCTAGATCACGAAAAACTGTTTTTT. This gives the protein CASSLDHEKLFF.

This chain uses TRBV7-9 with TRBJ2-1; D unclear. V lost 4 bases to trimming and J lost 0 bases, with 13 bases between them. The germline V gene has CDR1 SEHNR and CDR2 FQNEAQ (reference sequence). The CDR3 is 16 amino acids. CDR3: CASSSSPRSSYNEQFF. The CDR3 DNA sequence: TGTGCCAGCAGCTCCTCGCCCCGGAGCTCCTACAATGAGCAGTTCTTC.

DNA of the CDR3: TGTGCCAGCAGCCCGGGGGCTAGCTTCGACTACGAGCAGTACTTC. As protein: CASSPGASFDYEQYF. The chain links TRBV7-9 to TRBJ2-7; the D call may be TRBD1 or TRBD2 (6 bases each). There are 15 residues in the CDR3. Germline V gives CDR1 SEHNR, CDR2 FQNEAQ (reference sequence). With 5 bases removed from V and 3 bases from J, the gap between germline ends came to 17 bases.